This is a list of T cell receptor beta chains from one sample in a study of cytomegalovirus exposure and HLA in healthy donors. Assay used: immunoSEQ multiplex PCR; TCRdb lists only in-frame clones, some missing. This table has 100,000 or so clones, roughly 15% appearing once. Material: PBMCs. The receptors were sampled from a female donor in good health and CMV-seronegative. The CDR3 runs from the conserved cysteine through the conserved F or W. Fields, in order: D gene, V gene, clone size, J gene, CDR3 DNA, CDR3 protein. D genes are given only for firm matches. Part of the rows lack a size; the others show once, few, many or a class for expanded clones.

>TRBD1|TRBV30|few|TRBJ1-1
TGTGCCTGGAGCCCGGACAGGGGGCGGATGAACACTGAAGCTTTCTTT
CAWSPDRGRMNTEAFF
>-|TRBV5-6|few|TRBJ1-2
TGTGCCAGCTCTGGGGAGGGCGGCTACACCTTC
CASSGEGGYTF
>TRBD2|TRBV10-2|-|TRBJ2-3
TGCGCCAGCGGTAATAGCGGGTCCACAGATACGCAGTATTTT
CASGNSGSTDTQYF
>TRBD1|TRBV5-1|few|TRBJ1-2
TGCGCCAGCAGCCCGTTAGAATCCGGAGGGGGCAACTATGGCTACACCTTC
CASSPLESGGGNYGYTF
>TRBD2|TRBV7-9|-|TRBJ2-3
TGTGCCAGCAGCGAAACCGGGACTATCACCACAGATACGCAGTATTTT
CASSETGTITTDTQYF
>-|TRBV27|-|TRBJ2-2
TGTGCCAGCAGCCAGAACACCGGGGAGCTGTTTTTT
CASSQNTGELFF
>-|TRBV27|few|TRBJ1-4
TGTGCCAGCAGTGTGGGACTGTGGTCCGAAAAACTGTTTTTT
CASSVGLWSEKLFF
>-|TRBV2|-|TRBJ1-1
TGTGCCAGCAGCAGTTCCTTGAACACTGAAGCTTTCTTT
CASSSSLNTEAFF
>-|TRBV27|-|TRBJ1-3
TGTGCCAGGGGGATGGGGGGCTCTGGAAACACCATATATTTT
CARGMGGSGNTIYF
>-|TRBV10-3|-|TRBJ1-5
TGTGCCATCAGTGAGCCAAAACAGCCCCAGCATTTT
CAISEPKQPQHF
>TRBD2|TRBV30|few|TRBJ2-5
TGTGCCTGGAGTGTTGGAGCGGGGGAAGAGACCCAGTACTTC
CAWSVGAGEETQYF
>TRBD2|TRBV30|-|TRBJ2-7
TGTGCCTGGAGTCACCGGGATCAGCTCTTAGCGGGGCCCCAGGACGAGCAGTACTTC
CAWSHRDQLLAGPQDEQYF
>TRBD1|TRBV30|few|TRBJ2-1
TGTGTCGCCAACCGGGACAGGCTCTACAATGAGCAGTTCTTC
CVANRDRLYNEQFF
>-|TRBV7-9|few|TRBJ2-3
TGTGCCACGGGGGAGAGCACAGATACGCAGTATTTT
CATGESTDTQYF
>TRBD1|TRBV4-3|-|TRBJ2-2
TGCGCCAGCAGCCAAGTAGTACTGGGACAGGGGAACACCGGGGAGCTGTTTTTT
CASSQVVLGQGNTGELFF
>-|TRBV7-2|-|TRBJ2-6
TGTGCCAGCAGCCTAAGATACTCTGGGGCCAACGTCCTGACTTTC
CASSLRYSGANVLTF
>-|TRBV28|-|TRBJ1-1
TGTGCCAGCAGTTTATACCCACAGGGATCAGGGCGAGCTTTCTTT
CASSLYPQGSGRAFF
>TRBD1|TRBV6-1|-|TRBJ1-5
TGTGCCAGCAGTGGGGGACAGGGACCGAATCAGCCCCAGCATTTT
CASSGGQGPNQPQHF
>-|TRBV30|few|TRBJ1-2
TGTGCCTGGAGTGTAGGGGGTTGGGACTATGGCTACACCTTC
CAWSVGGWDYGYTF
>TRBD2|TRBV11-2|-|TRBJ2-3
TGTGCCAGCAGACTTAGATTAGCGGGGGGGCCTACAGATACGCAGTATTTT
CASRLRLAGGPTDTQYF
>TRBD2|TRBV5-1|-|TRBJ2-7
TGCGCCAGCAGCTTGGCCGCTAGCGGGGGGCCGGGGAGATACGAGCAGTACTTC
CASSLAASGGPGRYEQYF
>-|TRBV7-8|few|TRBJ2-7
TGTGCCAGCAGCCCTCAGTACGAGCAGTACTTC
CASSPQYEQYF
>TRBD1|TRBV2|-|TRBJ2-7
TGTGCCAGCAGTTTACAGGGGGCCTACGAGCAGTACTTC
CASSLQGAYEQYF
>-|TRBV5-4|-|TRBJ1-4
TGTGCCAGCAGCCCCAGTCAGGGTCCTAATGAAAAACTGTTTTTT
CASSPSQGPNEKLFF
>TRBD2|TRBV11-3|few|TRBJ2-5
TGTGCCAGCAGCTTAACCACTAGCGAAGAGACCCAGTACTTC
CASSLTTSEETQYF
>-|TRBV4-2|-|TRBJ1-1
TGTGCCAGCAGCTCCCTCGAGGGGGTGAACACTGAAGCTTTCTTT
CASSSLEGVNTEAFF
>-|TRBV9|few|TRBJ1-1
TGTGCCAGCAGCGTAGCTATGAACACTGAAGCTTTCTTT
CASSVAMNTEAFF
>TRBD1|TRBV7-9|-|TRBJ2-7
TGTGCCAGCAGCCCCCAGGACAGGGGGAACTACGAGCAGTACTTC
CASSPQDRGNYEQYF
>-|TRBV5-4|few|TRBJ2-2
TGTGCCAGCAGCCCAGAGCGAGTGGGCGGGGAGCTGTTTTTT
CASSPERVGGELFF
>-|TRBV13|-|TRBJ2-3
TGTGCCAGCAGCATTAGCTTAGGTGCGGGGCGGAGCACAGATACGCAGTATTTT
CASSISLGAGRSTDTQYF
>-|TRBV29-1|few|TRBJ1-1
TGCAGCGTTGTCTCCGTCTCTGTGAACACTGAAGCTTTCTTT
CSVVSVSVNTEAFF
>-|TRBV5-8|-|TRBJ2-7
TGTGCCAGCAGCTTGATCGGACCTCGGGGGACGGTTTTGCCGCCCTACGAGCAGTACTTC
CASSLIGPRGTVLPPYEQYF
>-|TRBV5-4|few|TRBJ2-7
TGTGCCAGCAGCTTGGGAAGCTACGAATCCTACGAGCAGTACTTC
CASSLGSYESYEQYF
>-|TRBV6-5|-|TRBJ2-7
TGTGCCAGCAGTTACGGGCAGGGTGCCTACGAGCAGTACTTC
CASSYGQGAYEQYF
>-|TRBV19|few|TRBJ2-6
TGTGCCAGTAGACCCCCAGGGTCTGGGGCCAACGTCCTGACTTTC
CASRPPGSGANVLTF
>-|TRBV4-2|-|TRBJ2-7
TGTGCCAGCAGCCTTAACCCGGGACTTAACTACGAGCAGTACTTC
CASSLNPGLNYEQYF
>TRBD1|TRBV7-9|few|TRBJ1-1
TGTGCCAGCAGCCGTGACAGGGACAGCGCTGAAGCTTTCTTT
CASSRDRDSAEAFF
>TRBD1|TRBV4-2|few|TRBJ1-1
TGTGCCAGCAGTCCGGGACAGACGGGGACTGAAGCTTTCTTT
CASSPGQTGTEAFF
>TRBD1|TRBV5-6|-|TRBJ2-7
TGTGCCAGCAGCCTCGGGACAGGGGTCTACGAGCAGTACTTC
CASSLGTGVYEQYF
>-|TRBV29-1|-|TRBJ2-7
TGCAGCGTTGAGGGGCTAGCCTTAAATCGGGAGTTTCAGTACTTC
CSVEGLALNREFQYF
>TRBD2|TRBV7-2|-|TRBJ2-7
TGTGCCAGCAGCCCCGAGCGGGGCTACTCCTACGAGCAGTACTTC
CASSPERGYSYEQYF
>-|TRBV10-3|-|TRBJ2-7
TGTGCCATACAGGGCACCTACGAGCAGTACTTC
CAIQGTYEQYF
>-|TRBV2|-|TRBJ1-4
TGTGCCAGCAGTGCTACAGATGAAAAACTGTTTTTT
CASSATDEKLFF
>TRBD1|TRBV5-1|-|TRBJ1-6
TGCGCCAGCAGCCGGGACAGGCAGTATAATTCACCCCTCCACTTT
CASSRDRQYNSPLHF
>TRBD1|TRBV6-1|-|TRBJ2-7
TGTGCCAGCAGTCAAGGGACAGGGGGCCGCGAGCAGTACTTC
CASSQGTGGREQYF
>-|TRBV30|-|TRBJ1-1
TGTGCCTGGAGTGTACTGGAGGGTTTCGCTGAAGCTTTCTTT
CAWSVLEGFAEAFF
>-|TRBV28|-|TRBJ2-7
TGTGCCAGCAGGCGGTCCGGGACTCGATCCTACGAGCAGTACTTC
CASRRSGTRSYEQYF